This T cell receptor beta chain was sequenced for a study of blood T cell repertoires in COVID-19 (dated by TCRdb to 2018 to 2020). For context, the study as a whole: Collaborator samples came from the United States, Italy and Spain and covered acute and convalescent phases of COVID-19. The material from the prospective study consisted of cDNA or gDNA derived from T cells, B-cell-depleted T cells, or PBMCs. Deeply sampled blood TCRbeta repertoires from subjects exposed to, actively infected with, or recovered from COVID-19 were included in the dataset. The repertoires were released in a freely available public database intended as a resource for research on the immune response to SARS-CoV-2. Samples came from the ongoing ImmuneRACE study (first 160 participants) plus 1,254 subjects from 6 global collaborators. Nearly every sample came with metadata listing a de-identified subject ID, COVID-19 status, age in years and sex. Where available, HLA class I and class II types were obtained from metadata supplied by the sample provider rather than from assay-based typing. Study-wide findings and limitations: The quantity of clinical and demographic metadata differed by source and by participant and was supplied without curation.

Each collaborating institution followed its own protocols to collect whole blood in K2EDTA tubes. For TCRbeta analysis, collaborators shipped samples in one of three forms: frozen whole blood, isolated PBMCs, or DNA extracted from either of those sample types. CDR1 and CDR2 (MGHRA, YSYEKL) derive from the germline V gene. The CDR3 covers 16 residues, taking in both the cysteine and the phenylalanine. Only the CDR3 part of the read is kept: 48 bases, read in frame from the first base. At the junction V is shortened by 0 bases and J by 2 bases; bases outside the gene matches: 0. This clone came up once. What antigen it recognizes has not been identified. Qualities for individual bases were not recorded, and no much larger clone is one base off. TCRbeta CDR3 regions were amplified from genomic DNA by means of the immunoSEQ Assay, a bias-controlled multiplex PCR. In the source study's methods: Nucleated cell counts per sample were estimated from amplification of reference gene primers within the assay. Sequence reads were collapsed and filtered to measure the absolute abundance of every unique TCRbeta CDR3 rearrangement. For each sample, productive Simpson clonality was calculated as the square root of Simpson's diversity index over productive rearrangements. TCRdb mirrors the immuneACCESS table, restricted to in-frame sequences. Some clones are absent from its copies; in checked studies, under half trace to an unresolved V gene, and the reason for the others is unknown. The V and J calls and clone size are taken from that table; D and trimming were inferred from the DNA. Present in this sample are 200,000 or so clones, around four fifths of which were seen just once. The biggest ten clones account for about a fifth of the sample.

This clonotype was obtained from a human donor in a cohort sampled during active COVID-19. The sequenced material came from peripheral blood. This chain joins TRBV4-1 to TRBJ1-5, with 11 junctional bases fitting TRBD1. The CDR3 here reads CASSQEGQGGNQPQHF. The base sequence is TGCGCCAGCAGCCAAGAGGGACAGGGGGGCAATCAGCCCCAGCATTTT.